The 12 T cell receptor beta chains below come from one sample, sequenced in a study of human T cells and chemical hapten exposure. TCRdb reprocessed the RACE reads via MiXCR and lists one record per CDR3 protein. The sample records some 400,000 distinct CDR3 sequences, less than 6.5% being singletons. Time point specified: pre-sensitization, week 0. The treatment: therapeutic diphenylcyclopropenone sensitization with weekly scalp DPC. The specimen was whole blood, collected in connection with sensitization to the hapten diphenylcyclopropenone (DPC). These receptors all come from a woman aged 45 to 65 with alopecia areata. Some clones in this sample may be carry-over from other donors' samples.

The CDR3 sequence: CSARDPGSSGNTIYF. The CDR3 coding sequence is TGCAGTGCTAGAGATCCGGGGTCGTCTGGAAACACCATATATTTT. The chain recombines TRBV20-1 with TRBJ1-3; D remains ambiguous. CDR1 is DFQATT and CDR2 is SNEGSKA in the germline V gene (reference sequence). This CDR3 contains 15 residues. The germline V and J ends were trimmed by 0 bases and 1 base, with 10 bases remaining between them.

The chain carries TRBV7-8 and TRBJ1-5; TRBD1 matches at 7 bases. Per germline, CDR1 SGHVS and CDR2 FQNEAQ. The trim removed 4 bases at V and 5 bases at J, leaving 8 bases unmatched. This CDR3 has 15 residues. The CDR3 coding sequence is TGTGCCAGCAGCTCGACAGGGAGAGGCGATCAGCCCCAGCATTTT. Translated: CASSSTGRGDQPQHF.

V usage is TRBV7-2 and J usage is TRBJ2-2; no definite D call. The germline V gene encodes CDR1 SGHTA and CDR2 FQGNSA. V was pared by 4 bases and J by 6 bases, with 9 bases between. This CDR3 has 13 amino acids. CDR3: CASSSVWAGELFF. DNA of the CDR3: TGTGCCAGCAGCTCGGTCTGGGCCGGGGAGCTGTTTTTT. The variable domain in full, completed from reference TRBV7-2 and TRBJ2-2, reads GAGVSQSPSNKVTEKGKDVELRCDPISGHTALYWYRQSLGQGLEFLIYFQGNSAPDKSGLPSDRFSAERTGGSVSTLTIQRTQQEDSAVYLCASSSVWAGELFFGEGSRLTVL.

This clonotype was seen a handful of times. V and J are TRBV2 and TRBJ2-5; D is undetermined. There are 14 residues in the CDR3. Deletions cut 1 base from V and 5 bases from J, with 11 bases between. Germline assignment: CDR1 SNHLY and CDR2 FYNNEI. CDR3 sequence reads: CASSEGPEVETQYF. The CDR3 region has the DNA TGTGCCAGCAGTGAAGGGCCAGAGGTGGAGACCCAGTACTTC.

The V gene is TRBV7-3, the J gene TRBJ2-7; perhaps D is TRBD1 or TRBD2 (5 bases each). CDR3 length: 13 residues. The ends were cut back, 5 bases at V and 6 bases at J, with 14 bases in the middle. In germline, CDR1 is SGHTA, CDR2 FQGTGA. Here the CDR3 reads CASSTGTDREQYF. The CDR3 DNA follows: TGTGCCAGCAGCACCGGGACGGACCGCGAGCAGTACTTC.

This clonotype was counted many times. CDR3 sequence reads: CSAGGQGAGGELFF. The DNA for the CDR3 is TGCAGTGCCGGCGGACAGGGGGCGGGCGGGGAGCTGTTTTTT. The chain is built from TRBV20-1 and TRBJ2-2; TRBD1 matches at 11 bases. CDR3 length: 14 residues. Germline V lookup: CDR1 DFQATT, CDR2 SNEGSKA (reference sequence). The V and J ends lost 6 bases and 7 bases, in that order; junction bases with no gene match: 7.

At least ten counts were recorded for this clonotype. The chain recombines TRBV29-1 with TRBJ2-7; 9 nucleotides agree with TRBD2. Unmatched junction bases numbered 8, after V lost 6 bases and J lost 2 bases. The length of the CDR3 is 14 residues. CDR1 is SQVTM, CDR2 ANQGSEA, per germline. For the CDR3, the DNA is TGCAGCGTAGAGACTAGCGGTCCCACCTACGAGCAGTACTTC. Translation: CSVETSGPTYEQYF.

This clonotype turned up a few times. The chain uses TRBV20-1 and TRBJ1-1, with D perhaps matching TRBD1 (5 bases). Germline V gene lookup returns CDR1 DFQATT and CDR2 SNEGSKA (reference sequence). Trimming stripped 0 bases from V and 9 bases from J, with 11 bases between. This CDR3 comprises 12 residues. The CDR3 nucleotides read TGCAGTGCTAGAGATCGGGGGACTAAAGCTTTCTTT. Protein product: CSARDRGTKAFF.

This clonotype was counted ten times or more. V gene TRBV27 combines with J gene TRBJ2-2; D possibly corresponds to TRBD2 (5 bases). This CDR3 has 14 residues. Germline assignment: CDR1 MNHEY and CDR2 SMNVEV (reference sequence). Trimming took off 3 bases at V and 1 base at J, with 6 bases between the two ends. This CDR3 is CASSFRGNTGELFF. Written as DNA, the CDR3 is TGTGCCAGCAGTTTTCGGGGGAACACCGGGGAGCTGTTTTTT.

The chain uses TRBV20-1 and TRBJ1-1, with no clear D. CDR3 length: 13 amino acids. The V gene lost 6 bases and the J gene lost 6 bases, with 17 bases spanning the gap. Germline assignment: CDR1 DFQATT and CDR2 SNEGSKA (reference sequence). The CDR3 DNA sequence: TGCAGTGCCCTTATAGGGATTACCTCTGAAGCTTTCTTT. Translating it yields CSALIGITSEAFF.

This clonotype occurred many times. This sequence joins TRBV6-6 and TRBJ1-1; D remains ambiguous. This CDR3 spans 11 amino acids. Germline V gives CDR1 MNHNY, CDR2 SVGAGI (reference sequence). Deletions cut 5 bases from V and 11 bases from J, with 12 bases between. The CDR3 DNA reads TGTGCCAGCAGTCAGCAGGATCGGGCTTTCTTT. This translates into CASSQQDRAFF.

This clonotype has a count of ten or more. The CDR3 DNA sequence: TGTGCCAGCAGGTCCTCGGGACTAGCGACAGAGACCCAGTACTTC. Translating it yields CASRSSGLATETQYF. This rearrangement joins TRBV12-3 or TRBV12-4 to TRBJ2-5, with TRBD2 matching 10 bases. The CDR3 covers 15 residues. Germline trimming cut 6 bases from V and 4 bases from J; bases unmatched to any gene: 8.